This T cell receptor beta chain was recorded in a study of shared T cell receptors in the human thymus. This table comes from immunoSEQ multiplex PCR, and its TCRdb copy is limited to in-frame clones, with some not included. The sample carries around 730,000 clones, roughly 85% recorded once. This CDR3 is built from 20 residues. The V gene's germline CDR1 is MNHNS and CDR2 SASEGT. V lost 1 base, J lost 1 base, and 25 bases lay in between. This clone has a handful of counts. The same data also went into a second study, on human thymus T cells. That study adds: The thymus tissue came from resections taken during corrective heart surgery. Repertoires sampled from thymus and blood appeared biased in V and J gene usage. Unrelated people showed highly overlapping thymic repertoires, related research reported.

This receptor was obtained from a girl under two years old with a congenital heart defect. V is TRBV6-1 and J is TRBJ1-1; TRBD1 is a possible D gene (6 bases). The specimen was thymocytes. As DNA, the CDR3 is TGTGCCAGCAGTGAAGGAGGGGGTAACGGGACGGACAAAAAGAACACTGAAGCTTTCTTT. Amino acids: CASSEGGGNGTDKKNTEAFF.